These 8 T cell receptor beta chains came from one sample sequenced in a study of OX40 agonist ivuxolimab in advanced cancers. Libraries were prepared by immunoSEQ multiplex PCR; TCRdb keeps only in-frame clonotypes and omits some of them. The sample contains about 32,000 clones, roughly 84% of which appear only once. The starting material was CD4+ or CD8+ T cells sorted from blood, obtained in a trial of the OX40 agonist ivuxolimab. These receptor sequences come from an adult with an advanced solid tumor such as melanoma, head and neck, liver or kidney cancer.

CDR3 loop: CASSQVTAVLNSPLHF. The CDR3 DNA reads TGCGCCAGCAGCCAGGTGACGGCCGTACTTAATTCACCCCTCCACTTT. This sequence joins TRBV4-1 and TRBJ1-6, with D uncertain. The V gene lost 3 bases and the J gene lost 6 bases, with 15 bases spanning the gap. The CDR3 loop spans 16 amino acids. The germline V gene encodes CDR1 MGHRA and CDR2 YSYEKL.

The chain joins TRBV29-1 to TRBJ2-7; the D is unclear. The germline CDR1 and CDR2 sequences are SQVTM and ANQGSEA. Deletions cut 7 bases from V and 1 base from J, with 14 bases between. This CDR3 contains 13 residues. The CDR3 loop reads CSALTMDSYEQYF. The CDR3 region has the DNA TGCAGCGCCCTAACGATGGATTCCTACGAGCAGTACTTC.

This chain uses TRBV14 with TRBJ2-7, with 9 bases fitting TRBD2. Trimming cost V 4 bases and J 2 bases; bases outside gene matches: 6. CDR3 length: 15 residues. CDR1 and CDR2 (germline): SGHDN, FVKESK. CDR3 in amino acids: CASSPASGIPYEQYF. CDR3 DNA sequence: TGTGCCAGCAGCCCAGCTAGCGGGATCCCCTACGAGCAGTACTTC.

The rearrangement links TRBV5-5 to TRBJ2-7; possible D gene TRBD1, 6 bases. Germline lookup yields CDR1 SGHKS and CDR2 YYEKEE (reference sequence). There are 12 residues in the CDR3. Trimming took 7 bases from V and 0 from J, leaving 8 bases between them. The CDR3 is CASRGGSYEQYF. The CDR3 coding sequence is TGTGCCAGCCGAGGGGGCTCCTACGAGCAGTACTTC.

This clone was picked up a small number of times. V and J are TRBV2 and TRBJ2-3; 10 bases line up with TRBD2. CDR1 is SNHLY and CDR2 is FYNNEI in the germline V gene. V lost 0 bases, J lost 6 bases, and 6 bases stayed unmatched. This CDR3 has 16 amino acids. The CDR3, as DNA: TGTGCCAGCAGTGAAGCTGAGCGGGGGGGCTGGGATACGCAGTATTTT. Protein sequence: CASSEAERGGWDTQYF.

The V and J genes are TRBV5-8 and TRBJ2-7; 7 bases fit TRBD1. There are 14 residues in the CDR3. The trim removed 4 bases at V and 1 base at J, leaving 5 bases unmatched. The germline V gene has CDR1 SGHTS and CDR2 YDEGEE. CDR3 residues: CASSSPGQSYEQYF. CDR3 DNA: TGTGCCAGCAGCAGCCCGGGACAGTCCTACGAGCAGTACTTC.

The V and J genes are TRBV19 and TRBJ2-1; no clear D gene. The germline gives CDR1 LNHDA, CDR2 SQIVND (reference sequence). The V end lost 1 base, the J end lost 5 bases, and 3 bases lay between the germline ends. The CDR3 covers 12 residues. For the CDR3, the DNA is TGTGCCAGTAGTATAGCTGACAATGAGCAGTTCTTC. Translated: CASSIADNEQFF.

The chain recombines TRBV30 with TRBJ2-7; 9 bases align to TRBD2. CDR1 GTSNPN and CDR2 SVGIG come from the germline V gene (reference sequence). Trimming took 7 bases from V and 3 from J; bases not matched to a gene: 16. The CDR3 has 16 residues. CDR3 nucleotides: TGTGCCTTCTCAACCTTTAGCGGGAGAAGGGGCTACGAGCAGTACTTC. It yields the protein CAFSTFSGRRGYEQYF.